The 14 T cell receptor beta chains below were found in one sample sequenced in a study of blood T cell repertoires in COVID-19 (dated by TCRdb to 2018 to 2020). Libraries were built with the immunoSEQ multiplex PCR assay. Imported from immuneACCESS, the table was reduced by TCRdb to in-frame sequences with V and J called. These copies leave out some clones; in studies compared against another copy, an unresolved V gene accounts for under half, and the cause of the remainder is not known. In all, the sample holds some 150,000 clones, and 75% to 85% of those were seen once. The ten biggest clones cover 7% to 10% of the sample. Source material: peripheral blood. Receptors originate from a human donor with acute or convalescent COVID-19. The donor label of this sample is uncertain.

The gene calls are TRBV15 and TRBJ2-7; weak D call: TRBD1 (6 bases). The CDR3 covers 14 residues. Deletions cut 0 bases from V and 1 base from J, with 7 bases between. The germline V gene encodes CDR1 LNHNV and CDR2 YYDKDF (reference sequence). CDR3 bases: TGTGCCACCAGCAGAGACAGGGGTTCCTACGAGCAGTACGTC. It is translated as CATSRDRGSYEQYV.

V and J are TRBV6-5 and TRBJ1-2; 8 nucleotides match TRBD1. J was trimmed by 3 bases and V by 6 bases; bases with no gene match: 6. The V gene's germline CDR1 is MNHEY and CDR2 SVGAGI. The length of the CDR3 is 14 residues. CDR3 DNA: TGTGCCAGCAGCCCCGGACAGGGCGACTATGGCTACACCTTC. Translating it yields CASSPGQGDYGYTF.

CDR3: CASSPRGGTSGGAFQETQYF. The DNA for the CDR3 is TGTGCCAGCAGCCCTAGGGGAGGGACTAGCGGGGGGGCTTTCCAAGAGACCCAGTACTTC. J is TRBJ2-5 and V is TRBV9, with TRBD2 matching 16 bases. Germline values: CDR1 SGDLS, CDR2 YYNGEE. This CDR3 spans 20 amino acids. With V trimmed by 4 bases and J by 1 base, 13 bases remained unmatched.

The genes are TRBV18 and TRBJ1-1; tentatively, D is TRBD1 (5 bases). V was cut by 3 bases and J by 5 bases, with 10 bases left in between. CDR1 is KGHSH and CDR2 is LQKENI in the germline V gene. The length of the CDR3 is 13 residues. The CDR3: CASSPMGGTEAFF. For the CDR3, the DNA is TGTGCCAGCTCACCGATGGGGGGGACTGAAGCTTTCTTT.

In this sample, this clone turned up a few times. The J gene is TRBJ2-7, the V gene TRBV29-1; no firm D call. CDR3 length: 12 residues. From germline, CDR1 is SQVTM and CDR2 ANQGSEA. V was trimmed by 4 bases and J by 6 bases, leaving 13 bases between them. The CDR3 is CSVAGRSREQYF. As DNA, the CDR3 is TGCAGCGTTGCTGGCAGGTCGCGCGAGCAGTACTTC.

The V call is TRBV7-8, the J call TRBJ1-2; D call uncertain. Per the germline V gene, CDR1 is SGHVS and CDR2 is FQNEAQ. CDR3 length: 14 amino acids. V gave up 1 base and J gave up 2 bases, with 8 bases separating them. CDR3 in amino acids: CASSLEGRNYGYTF. DNA for the CDR3: TGTGCCAGCAGCTTAGAAGGCAGGAACTATGGCTACACCTTC. The whole variable domain, remainder taken from reference TRBV7-8 and TRBJ1-2, is GAGVSQSPRYKVAKRGQDVALRCDPISGHVSLFWYQQALGQGPEFLTYFQNEAQLDKSGLPSDRFFAERPEGSVSTLKIQRTQQEDSAVYLCASSLEGRNYGYTFGSGTRLTVV.

This chain connects TRBV3-1 (or the pseudogene TRBV3-2) to TRBJ2-5, with D possibly matching TRBD1 (6 bases). This CDR3 is built from 15 residues. Germline V CDR1 and CDR2: LGHDT, YNNKEL (reference sequence). Trimming pared 1 base from V and 0 bases from J, leaving 9 bases between. CDR3 loop: CASSQGGLYQETQYF. CDR3 in DNA: TGTGCCAGCAGCCAAGGGGGGCTGTACCAAGAGACCCAGTACTTC.

The count of this clone is one. The chain recombines TRBV5-6 with TRBJ2-7; tentative D call: TRBD1 (6 bases). Germline CDR1 SGHDT, CDR2 YYEEEE. V was clipped by 4 bases and J by 2 bases, with 13 bases between them. This CDR3 comprises 14 residues. The CDR3 DNA reads as TGTGCCAGCAGCATCCTTTACAGGGCCTACGAGCAGTACGTC. As protein: CASSILYRAYEQYV.

The chain joins TRBV27 to TRBJ1-4; a weak D match, TRBD1 (5 bases). The V end lost 3 bases, the J end lost 6 bases, and 11 bases lay between the germline ends. The length of the CDR3 is 14 residues. Germline values: CDR1 MNHEY, CDR2 SMNVEV (reference sequence). The CDR3 DNA sequence: TGTGCCAGCAGTTTGGGGCTTGGCCATGAAAAACTGTTTTTT. Its protein product is CASSLGLGHEKLFF.

The chain employs TRBV11-2 and TRBJ1-5, with 8 positions matching TRBD1. This CDR3 contains 15 residues. The V and J ends lost 5 bases and 0 bases, in that order; junction bases with no gene match: 3. Germline V gene lookup returns CDR1 SGHAT and CDR2 FQNNGV. The CDR3 DNA follows: TGTGCCAGCAGCCGGACAGGGAATAGCAATCAGCCCCAGCATTTT. This sequence encodes CASSRTGNSNQPQHF.

The CDR3 DNA follows: TGTGCCAGCAGCCCAGGACAGGGTAACACTGAAGCTTTCTTT. It codes for CASSPGQGNTEAFF. The rearrangement links TRBV3-1 (or the pseudogene TRBV3-2) to TRBJ1-1; 8 positions match TRBD1. Germline CDR1 LGHDT, CDR2 YNNKEL (reference sequence). The CDR3 consists of 14 residues. The V gene end was trimmed by 4 bases and the J gene end by 2 bases; junction bases not matched to a gene: 3.

The CDR3 reads CASSPRQYYGYTF. The CDR3 coding sequence is TGTGCCAGCAGTCCTCGACAGTACTATGGCTACACCTTC. V and J are TRBV6-5 and TRBJ1-2; possible D gene TRBD1, 5 bases. Germline V lookup: CDR1 MNHEY, CDR2 SVGAGI. V lost 5 bases and J lost 3, with 10 bases in between. The CDR3 has 13 amino acids.

The chain carries TRBV9 and TRBJ1-3; 7 bases line up with TRBD1. Germline values: CDR1 SGDLS, CDR2 YYNGEE. The trim removed 4 bases at V and 1 base at J, leaving 8 bases unmatched. The CDR3 loop spans 16 amino acids. The CDR3 coding sequence is TGTGCCAGCAGCCCCCGACAGGGAGGTTCTGGAAACACCATATATTTT. Translated: CASSPRQGGSGNTIYF.

The chain combines TRBV2 with TRBJ2-1; possibly TRBD1 for D (5 bases). This CDR3 has 15 amino acids. Trimming pared 4 bases from V and 3 bases from J, leaving 13 bases between. CDR1 SNHLY and CDR2 FYNNEI come from the germline V gene. The CDR3 is CASSARESVYNEQFF. CDR3 sequence (DNA): TGTGCCAGCAGTGCCAGGGAATCGGTCTACAATGAGCAGTTCTTC.